This T cell receptor beta chain originates from a study of PD-1 blockade in classical Hodgkin lymphoma (dated by TCRdb to the early 2020s). The study in broad terms: Nivolumab dosing was 3 mg/kg intravenously every 2 weeks, continuing until either disease progression or unacceptable toxicity. A peripheral blood immune signature of response to PD-1 blockade in classical Hodgkin lymphoma was defined using TCR beta sequencing and CyTOF. Broader findings and caveats from the paper: Baseline TCR diversity was reported to be lower in newly diagnosed patients than in healthy donors and to be lower still in relapsed/refractory patients. Trial patients with a complete response had baseline diversity similar to that of newly diagnosed patients, while partial responders and progressors had significantly lower diversity. Lower diversity was seen in patients whose nivolumab began less than 1 year after ASCT, and these patients were left out of later analyses so that immune reconstitution would not confound the results. CD4+ but not CD8+ TCR diversity rose significantly by C4D1 (p=0.0027 vs p=0.16), most apparent in complete responders (p=0.02). The study covered only a single clinical trial cohort, and the causes of the repertoire differences, possibly disease activity or prior therapy, were still not defined.

What this sample's time point label stands for: cycle 4 day 1 (C4D1), after more than 5 weeks of nivolumab. Every trial patient had relapsed following autologous stem cell transplantation, and prior brentuximab vedotin exposure was what differed among cohorts A, B and C. The trial cohort included 50 to 60 patients with relapsed/refractory classical Hodgkin lymphoma, and each patient had a best overall response of complete response, partial response or progressive disease. Trial patients were treated with single-agent nivolumab in the multi-cohort phase II CheckMate 205 trial. Best overall response was determined by an independent review committee according to the 2007 International Working Group response criteria. PBMCs from the trial were collected at three points: immediately before nivolumab initiation (C1D1), and during therapy at cycle 2 day 1 and cycle 4 day 1. Peripheral blood was collected in 8 mL Vacutainer Cell Preparation Tubes, from which PBMCs were isolated by centrifugation and then cryopreserved.

Germline trimming amounts to 0 bases on V and 3 bases on J, with 6 as the count of junction bases outside the gene matches. The CDR3 numbers 16 residues from cysteine through phenylalanine. Just the 48-base CDR3 DNA is kept, in frame starting at base 1. As encoded in the germline V gene, CDR1 is SGHRS while CDR2 is YFSETQ. The Qiagen DNeasy kit was used to extract genomic DNA from unsorted PBMCs and from the negatively selected CD4+ and CD8+ fractions. TCR beta CDR3 regions were subjected to amplification by immunoSEQ multiplex PCR with primers that anneal to V and J segments. A synthetic immune receptor repertoire was used to minimize amplification bias, and any remaining bias was removed computationally after sequencing. In the paper's pipeline: Repertoire diversity was quantified as the Shannon entropy index using custom Python scripts. Unsorted, CD4+ and CD8+ repertoires were analyzed separately, except for combined analyses in which CD4+ and CD8+ sequences were merged in silico. A clone was considered expanded if an increase in frequency of at least 2-fold after treatment relative to C1D1 was found, and a pseudocount of 0.5 was applied to clones undetected at baseline. Singleton clones were defined as clones with 0 or 1 copy at C1D1, and non-singleton clones were defined as clones with 2 or more copies. Clones expanded in unsorted samples were labelled as CD4+, CD8+ or unknown by matching protein sequences in sorted samples from the same patient. Wilcoxon tests were applied to paired samples to test diversity changes from C1D1 to C4D1. TCRdb stores this immuneACCESS table with in-frame sequences only. Part of the clones is absent; in the studies checked, under half of the shortfall reflects unresolved V genes, and no reason is known for the rest. That table furnishes V, J and clone size, whereas the DNA furnished D and trimming. A total of tens of thousands of clones appear in this sample, around nine tenths of them only once. Of the sample, around 8.1% falls within the top ten clones.

Note on this clone: The antigen this receptor binds is unknown. Per-nucleotide qualities are absent, and no much larger clonotype sits a single base away.

Sample: peripheral blood mononuclear cells (PBMCs), taken before the fourth cycle of nivolumab. The sequence is built from TRBV5-1 and TRBJ2-3, with 8 junctional bases fitting TRBD1. The clonotype was recovered from a human donor with classical Hodgkin lymphoma. The sequenced DNA: TGCGCCAGCAGCTTGGTCGGCAGGGGGCAGACAGATACGCAGTATTTT. Translation gives CASSLVGRGQTDTQYF.